This TCR beta chain was sequenced for a study of identical twins. TCRdb independently ran MiXCR on the 5' RACE reads; one entry per CDR3 protein. The sample holds roughly 200,000 distinct CDR3 sequences, approximately 8.3% seen once. This clonotype occurred a few times. Looked up from germline, CDR1 is MNHEY and CDR2 is SVGEGT. The CDR3 spans 21 residues. V was trimmed by 7 bases and J by 0 bases, leaving 31 bases between them. These same data were also listed under a study on yellow fever vaccine responses in identical twins.

The origin of this receptor is a woman between 18 and 29 years old in good health. Sequenced material: memory (CD45RO+) T cells sorted from blood. The chain links TRBV6-2 or TRBV6-3 to TRBJ2-4; no clear D gene. The DNA of the CDR3 is TGTGCCAGCAACTATATTGGTTCCTCGATGCTAGGGAAAATAGCCAAAAACATTCAGTACTTC. It yields the protein CASNYIGSSMLGKIAKNIQYF.